The entry below describes one TCR beta chain. In replicate PCRs of sorted subsets, roughly 190 ng DNA, approximately 32,000 T cell genomes, was used. The data were produced by immunoSEQ multiplex PCR, yet TCRdb's version contains in-frame clones alone and is incomplete. The data contain around 2.5 million clones, 80% to 95% of them singletons. These data belong to a study of shared clonotypes between healthy human individuals. Study-level background: Per donor, CD8 memory used one plate, CD8 naive used two, CD4 memory used three and CD4 naive used three.

The germline CDR1 and CDR2 sequences are SGHTA and FQGNSA. This CDR3 region has 17 residues. The trim removed 4 bases at V and 5 bases at J, leaving 12 bases unmatched. V usage is TRBV7-2 and J usage is TRBJ2-5; 11 bases map to TRBD2. This clonotype originated in a man aged 18 to 30 in good health. Some clones in this sample may be carry-over from other donors' samples. Sequencing input: naive CD4+ T cells from PBMCs. As to subset: CD45RA+ positively selected. CDR3 DNA sequence: TGTGCCAGCAGCTCCCGACTAGCGGGAAACCAATGGGAGACCCAGTACTTC. Translating it yields CASSSRLAGNQWETQYF.